The 13 T cell receptor beta chains in this list originate from one sample, sequenced in a study of T cell responses to AZD1222 COVID-19 vaccine (TCRdb year 2021). The sample's time point label is to be understood as: about 28 days (+/-7) after the second vaccine dose. Receptor amplification or capture employed the immunoSEQ multiplex PCR assay. TCRdb holds this immuneACCESS table with in-frame rearrangements only. Some clones are missing; in checked studies, unresolved V genes explain under half, and the rest has no known cause. This sample comprises about 84,000 clones, around 90% of them detected only once. The ten most abundant clones make up around a tenth of the sample. This specimen consisted of peripheral blood, obtained 28 days after the second AZD1222 dose. The receptors shown here come from an adult who received the AZD1222 COVID-19 vaccine.

The chain couples TRBV21-1 to TRBJ2-7. TRBV21-1 is a listed pseudogene. The CDR3 is 15 amino acids. DNA for the CDR3: TGTGCCAGCAGCAGGCACAGGACTGCAGCCTACGAGCAGTACTTC. Protein product: CASSRHRTAAYEQYF.

The chain uses TRBV28 and TRBJ2-7; TRBD1 agrees at 10 bases. CDR1 and CDR2 from the germline V gene are MDHEN and SYDVKM. The CDR3 sequence is 17 residues long. J lost 2 bases, V lost 1 base, and 8 bases had no gene match. CDR3 residues: CASSLLGFGQGAYEQYF. DNA of the CDR3: TGTGCCAGCAGTTTATTGGGATTCGGACAGGGGGCCTACGAGCAGTACTTC.

The chain combines TRBV29-1 with TRBJ2-7; no firm D call. Germline V gene data show CDR1 as SQVTM and CDR2 as ANQGSEA. The CDR3 extends over 11 amino acids. Trimming stripped 5 bases from V and 1 base from J, with 6 bases between. CDR3 region: CSVTQSYEQYF. The CDR3 coding sequence is TGCAGCGTTACCCAGTCCTACGAGCAGTACTTC.

The J gene is TRBJ2-7, the V gene TRBV11-2, with a possible D match to TRBD1 (5 bases). V lost 0 bases, J lost 4 bases, and 13 bases lay in between. CDR1 SGHAT and CDR2 FQNNGV come from the germline V gene. The length of the CDR3 is 15 residues. This CDR3 is CASSLDGQPSYEQYF. CDR3 DNA: TGTGCCAGCAGCTTAGACGGACAACCGTCGTACGAGCAGTACTTC. The variable domain in full, completed from reference TRBV11-2 and TRBJ2-7, reads EAGVAQSPRYKIIEKRQSVAFWCNPISGHATLYWYQQILGQGPKLLIQFQNNGVVDDSQLPKDRFSAERLKGVDSTLKIQPAKLEDSAVYLCASSLDGQPSYEQYFGPGTRLTVT.

The chain joins TRBV18 to TRBJ2-7; weak D call: TRBD1 (5 bases). This CDR3 has 13 residues. The germline V gene encodes CDR1 KGHSH and CDR2 LQKENI. Trimming took off 4 bases at V and 4 bases at J, with 11 bases between the two ends. CDR3: CASSRGLEYEQYF. The CDR3 nucleotides are TGTGCCAGCTCACGGGGCCTTGAATACGAGCAGTACTTC.

The chain links TRBV6-5 to TRBJ1-6; 9 nucleotides agree with TRBD1. CDR1 is MNHEY, CDR2 SVGAGI, per germline. V lost 6 bases, J lost 13 bases, and 4 bases stayed unmatched. This CDR3 region has 12 residues. The CDR3 region has the DNA TGTGCCAGCAGGGGACAGGGAGGTCCCCTCCACTTT. Translating gives CASRGQGGPLHF.

The gene calls are TRBV3-1 (or the pseudogene TRBV3-2) and TRBJ2-6, with 10 bases aligning to TRBD1. CDR3 length: 18 amino acids. Germline trimming cut 4 bases from V and 4 bases from J; bases unmatched to any gene: 10. Germline CDR1 is LGHDT and CDR2 is YNNKEL (reference sequence). The CDR3 DNA reads as TGTGCCAGCAGCCGAGTCCCGGGACAGGGGACAGGGGCCAACGTCCTGACTTTC. Translated, it gives CASSRVPGQGTGANVLTF.

This chain connects TRBV15 to TRBJ1-3, with D unclear. Per germline, CDR1 LNHNV and CDR2 YYDKDF (reference sequence). The CDR3 spans 14 residues. V was cut by 0 bases and J by 4 bases, with 7 bases left in between. Here the CDR3 reads CATSRDTDGNTIYF. CDR3 DNA sequence: TGTGCCACCAGCAGAGATACAGACGGAAACACCATATATTTT.

The V call is TRBV6-5, the J call TRBJ2-7; D not certain. The germline V gene encodes CDR1 MNHEY and CDR2 SVGAGI. The V end lost 5 bases, the J end lost 3 bases, and 17 bases lay between the germline ends. The CDR3 runs 15 residues. The CDR3 bases are TGTGCCAGCAGTCCACCCCGACACGGTGTCTACGAGCAGTACTTC. Encoded protein: CASSPPRHGVYEQYF.

V usage is TRBV6-2 or TRBV6-3 and J usage is TRBJ2-7; 8 nucleotides align to TRBD1. CDR1 is MNHEY and CDR2 is SVGEGT in the germline V gene. CDR3 length equals 13 residues. Trimming removed 4 bases from V and 5 bases from J; junction bases left unmatched: 4. CDR3 protein: CASSWTGRNEQYF. The DNA for the CDR3 is TGTGCCAGCAGTTGGACAGGGCGGAACGAGCAGTACTTC.

The chain links TRBV30 to TRBJ1-6; D gene ambiguous. The CDR3 totals 19 residues. The V gene's germline CDR1 is GTSNPN and CDR2 SVGIG (reference sequence). V gave up 4 bases and J gave up 0 bases, with 22 bases separating them. CDR3 DNA: TGTGCCTGGAATCGGGTGAGAGTGGTTGGTACCTCCTATAATTCACCCCTCCACTTT. It specifies CAWNRVRVVGTSYNSPLHF.

The CDR3 DNA sequence: TGTGCCATCAGTGAAGAAGAGACCCAGTACTTC. Translating it yields CAISEEETQYF. J is TRBJ2-5 and V is TRBV10-3; D gene unclear. Deletions cut 3 bases from V and 3 bases from J, with 2 bases between. The V gene's germline CDR1 is ENHRY and CDR2 SYGVKD. CDR3 size: 11 residues.

The chain has TRBV19 and TRBJ2-5; 9 nucleotides align to TRBD2. With V trimmed by 3 bases and J by 2 bases, 7 bases remained unmatched. CDR1 and CDR2 from the germline V gene are LNHDA and SQIVND (reference sequence). CDR3 size: 16 residues. The DNA of the CDR3 is TGTGCCAGTAGTATTTCGGGACTAGCCGAACAAGAGACCCAGTACTTC. It encodes CASSISGLAEQETQYF.